The following is a T cell receptor (beta chain) sequence with its context. The sample is drawn from a study of blood T cell repertoires in COVID-19. Study-level background: The United States, Italy and Spain were the sources of the acute and convalescent COVID-19 samples. The analysed material was cDNA or gDNA that came from T cells, B-cell-depleted T cells, or PBMCs.

Source study methods: Amplified reference gene primers provided the basis for estimating nucleated cell counts. Measured with immunoSEQ multiplex PCR; TCRdb has only the in-frame clones, and not every one. The V and J calls and clone size are taken from that table; D and trimming were inferred from the DNA. The repertoire holds 200,000 to 250,000 clones, roughly 84% seen once, with around 3.3% in the top ten. This CDR3 is 13 amino acids long. Trimming took 4 bases from V and 8 from J, leaving 14 bases between them. CDR1 is SGHTA and CDR2 is FQGNSA in the germline V gene. The source is a woman of 80 years or more with acute or convalescent COVID-19. The rearrangement links TRBV7-2 to TRBJ1-2; D might be TRBD1 (5 bases). Sequencing was performed on peripheral blood. The CDR3 spells CASSSRQGRGYTF. CDR3 bases: TGTGCCAGCAGCTCGAGGCAGGGAAGAGGCTACACCTTC.